This is a list of T cell receptor beta chains from one sample in a study of cytomegalovirus exposure and HLA in healthy donors. The data were produced by immunoSEQ multiplex PCR, yet TCRdb's version contains in-frame clones alone and is incomplete. The sample shows around 140,000 clones, approximately 86% of them seen only once. The material sequenced was PBMCs. Every receptor here comes from a man younger than 30 in good health and CMV-seropositive. The CDR3 runs from the conserved cysteine through the conserved F or W. Fields, in order: V gene, clone size, J gene, D gene, CDR3 DNA, CDR3 protein. D genes are given only for firm matches. Size is stated for part of the rows, as once, few or many counts, or as a class when the clone is expanded.

v_call: TRBV29-1; clone_size: .; j_call: TRBJ2-1; d_call: .; cdr3_nt: TGCAGCGTTGATGGAGTATACAATGAGCAGTTCTTC; cdr3_aa: CSVDGVYNEQFF
v_call: TRBV4-2; clone_size: once; j_call: TRBJ1-5; d_call: .; cdr3_nt: TGTGCCAGCAGCCAAGATCCTGGACAGACCAATCAGCCCCAGCATTTT; cdr3_aa: CASSQDPGQTNQPQHF
v_call: TRBV15; clone_size: .; j_call: TRBJ2-2; d_call: .; cdr3_nt: TGTGCCACCAGCAGATTAGGACAGATAGCGAACACCGGGGAGCTGTTTTTT; cdr3_aa: CATSRLGQIANTGELFF
v_call: TRBV7-9; clone_size: .; j_call: TRBJ2-7; d_call: TRBD2; cdr3_nt: TGTGCCAGCAGCTTAGGGACCGGGACTAGCCGAGACGAGCAGTACTTC; cdr3_aa: CASSLGTGTSRDEQYF
v_call: TRBV20-1; clone_size: few; j_call: TRBJ1-4; d_call: .; cdr3_nt: TGCAGTACCGAGGGTAGGGAAAAACTGTTTTTT; cdr3_aa: CSTEGREKLFF
v_call: TRBV5-1; clone_size: .; j_call: TRBJ2-2; d_call: .; cdr3_nt: TGCGCCAGCAGCTTGGATTTCCGTAACACCGGGGAGCTGTTTTTT; cdr3_aa: CASSLDFRNTGELFF
v_call: TRBV6-5; clone_size: .; j_call: TRBJ2-7; d_call: .; cdr3_nt: TGTGCCAGCCCACGGCGGGCTACCTACGAGCAGTACTTC; cdr3_aa: CASPRRATYEQYF
v_call: TRBV28; clone_size: .; j_call: TRBJ2-7; d_call: .; cdr3_nt: TGTGCCAGCAGTTCGGGTAATTCCTACGAGCAGTACTTC; cdr3_aa: CASSSGNSYEQYF
v_call: TRBV30; clone_size: .; j_call: TRBJ2-7; d_call: TRBD2; cdr3_nt: TGTGCCTGGAGGCTAGCGGGGGCCTACGAGCAGTACTTC; cdr3_aa: CAWRLAGAYEQYF
v_call: TRBV7-9; clone_size: few; j_call: TRBJ1-5; d_call: TRBD1; cdr3_nt: TGTGCCAGCAGCTTAGGGACAGGTCTAAGCCAGCCCCAGCATTTT; cdr3_aa: CASSLGTGLSQPQHF
v_call: TRBV30; clone_size: .; j_call: TRBJ1-5; d_call: TRBD1; cdr3_nt: TGTGCCTGGAGTGGACAGGGGAGCCAGCCCCAGCATTTT; cdr3_aa: CAWSGQGSQPQHF
v_call: TRBV18; clone_size: .; j_call: TRBJ2-7; d_call: .; cdr3_nt: TGTGCCAGCTCACCGGAGCAAACTACGAACGAGCAGTACTTC; cdr3_aa: CASSPEQTTNEQYF
v_call: TRBV19; clone_size: .; j_call: TRBJ2-1; d_call: TRBD2; cdr3_nt: TGTGCCAGTACCTTAGCGGGGGGGCAGAATGAGCAGTTCTTC; cdr3_aa: CASTLAGGQNEQFF
v_call: TRBV27; clone_size: .; j_call: TRBJ1-6; d_call: .; cdr3_nt: TGTGCCAGCAGTTCGAGGTCGGAAGCCAGGAGGAATTCACCCCTCCACTTT; cdr3_aa: CASSSRSEARRNSPLHF
v_call: TRBV11-3; clone_size: .; j_call: TRBJ2-3; d_call: TRBD2; cdr3_nt: TGTGCCAGCAGCCTCCGTAAAGCGGGAGCAACAGATACGCAGTATTTT; cdr3_aa: CASSLRKAGATDTQYF
v_call: TRBV29-1; clone_size: .; j_call: TRBJ2-3; d_call: .; cdr3_nt: TGCAGCGTTCCCCTTCTAGATACGCAGTATTTT; cdr3_aa: CSVPLLDTQYF
v_call: TRBV20-1; clone_size: once; j_call: TRBJ1-5; d_call: .; cdr3_nt: TGCAGTGCTCTGACTGATTTTGGTCCGCATTTT; cdr3_aa: CSALTDFGPHF
v_call: TRBV28; clone_size: .; j_call: TRBJ2-2; d_call: .; cdr3_nt: TGTGCCAGCAGTATCCCTACAGGGTTGGGAGGGGAGCTGTTTTTT; cdr3_aa: CASSIPTGLGGELFF
v_call: TRBV7-6; clone_size: .; j_call: TRBJ2-5; d_call: .; cdr3_nt: TGTGCCAGCAGCCCCGGAGAGACCCAGTACTTC; cdr3_aa: CASSPGETQYF
v_call: TRBV4-1; clone_size: .; j_call: TRBJ1-6; d_call: .; cdr3_nt: TGCGCCAGCAGACCCGACAGGTTTTCACCCCTCCACTTT; cdr3_aa: CASRPDRFSPLHF
v_call: TRBV21-1; clone_size: .; j_call: TRBJ1-2; d_call: .; cdr3_nt: TGTGCCAGCAGCAAAGAAGAGACAGGGTTTCACTATGGCTACACCTTC; cdr3_aa: CASSKEETGFHYGYTF
v_call: TRBV9; clone_size: .; j_call: TRBJ1-2; d_call: .; cdr3_nt: TGTGCCAGCAGCCAACAAGATAACTATGGCTACACCTTC; cdr3_aa: CASSQQDNYGYTF
v_call: TRBV30; clone_size: .; j_call: TRBJ1-3; d_call: TRBD1; cdr3_nt: TGTGCCTGGGGCGCAGGGGGAACTGGAAACACCATATATTTT; cdr3_aa: CAWGAGGTGNTIYF
v_call: TRBV5-1; clone_size: .; j_call: TRBJ2-1; d_call: TRBD2; cdr3_nt: TGCGCCAGTACTAGCGGACTGGAGGATGAGCAGTTCTTC; cdr3_aa: CASTSGLEDEQFF
v_call: TRBV28; clone_size: .; j_call: TRBJ1-2; d_call: .; cdr3_nt: TGTGCCAGCAGTCTCACAAATATCCAGGCGGGAGGCTACACCTTC; cdr3_aa: CASSLTNIQAGGYTF
v_call: TRBV2; clone_size: .; j_call: TRBJ1-6; d_call: TRBD1; cdr3_nt: TGTGCCAGCAGCGACACCCGACAGGGATGGAATTCACCCCTCCACTTT; cdr3_aa: CASSDTRQGWNSPLHF
v_call: TRBV28; clone_size: .; j_call: TRBJ2-7; d_call: .; cdr3_nt: TGTGCCAGCAGTCCACTGACGGGAGAGCAGTACTTC; cdr3_aa: CASSPLTGEQYF
v_call: TRBV27; clone_size: .; j_call: TRBJ2-1; d_call: .; cdr3_nt: TGTGCCAGCAGTCCGATGGACAGCTCCTACAATGAGCAGTTCTTC; cdr3_aa: CASSPMDSSYNEQFF
v_call: TRBV5-1; clone_size: .; j_call: TRBJ2-2; d_call: TRBD1; cdr3_nt: TGCGCCAGCACACGGACAGGGGGAACCACCGGGGAGCTGTTTTTT; cdr3_aa: CASTRTGGTTGELFF
v_call: TRBV27; clone_size: .; j_call: TRBJ2-7; d_call: .; cdr3_nt: TGTGCCAGCAGTAGTAGCAGTTCCTACGAGCAGTACTTC; cdr3_aa: CASSSSSSYEQYF
v_call: TRBV7-8; clone_size: .; j_call: TRBJ1-5; d_call: TRBD1; cdr3_nt: TGTGCCAGCAGCTCGGGACAGGGATCAGGCCCCCAGCATTTT; cdr3_aa: CASSSGQGSGPQHF
v_call: TRBV5-1; clone_size: once; j_call: TRBJ1-3; d_call: .; cdr3_nt: TGCGCCAGCAGCTTGTCTGGCAGCTTCCACAGCTCTGGAAACACCATATATTTT; cdr3_aa: CASSLSGSFHSSGNTIYF
v_call: TRBV11-2; clone_size: .; j_call: TRBJ2-7; d_call: .; cdr3_nt: TGTGCCAGCAGCTTAGGGATCGGGGGACCTCCTACTCACGAGCAGTACTTC; cdr3_aa: CASSLGIGGPPTHEQYF
v_call: TRBV5-1; clone_size: .; j_call: TRBJ1-1; d_call: .; cdr3_nt: TGCGCCAGCAGCTTGGACGGGAAGACGACTGAAGCTTTCTTT; cdr3_aa: CASSLDGKTTEAFF
v_call: TRBV27; clone_size: .; j_call: TRBJ2-2; d_call: .; cdr3_nt: TGTGCCAGCAGCCCCAGGACGAACACCGGGGAGCTGTTTTTT; cdr3_aa: CASSPRTNTGELFF
v_call: TRBV6-1; clone_size: .; j_call: TRBJ1-1; d_call: .; cdr3_nt: TGTGCCAGCAGTGAAGCGGCAGGGGTCACTGAAGCTTTCTTT; cdr3_aa: CASSEAAGVTEAFF
v_call: TRBV11-2; clone_size: .; j_call: TRBJ1-2; d_call: TRBD1; cdr3_nt: TGTGCCAGCAGCTCCGGACAGGGCTATGGCTACACCTTC; cdr3_aa: CASSSGQGYGYTF
v_call: TRBV6-5; clone_size: .; j_call: TRBJ1-1; d_call: TRBD1; cdr3_nt: TGTGCCAGCAGTTCCCCGGGACAGGAAGCTTTCTTT; cdr3_aa: CASSSPGQEAFF
v_call: TRBV6-1; clone_size: .; j_call: TRBJ2-7; d_call: TRBD2; cdr3_nt: TGTGCCAGCATCCGGGGAGGGGATTACGAGCAGTACTTC; cdr3_aa: CASIRGGDYEQYF
v_call: TRBV28; clone_size: .; j_call: TRBJ1-5; d_call: .; cdr3_nt: TGTGCCAGCAGTTTACCAGGAGGAGGTCAGCCCCAGCATTTT; cdr3_aa: CASSLPGGGQPQHF
v_call: TRBV27; clone_size: .; j_call: TRBJ1-4; d_call: .; cdr3_nt: TGTGCCAGCAGTTTAACCGCGTTAGCTGGGGAAAAACTGTTTTTT; cdr3_aa: CASSLTALAGEKLFF
v_call: TRBV15; clone_size: .; j_call: TRBJ1-1; d_call: TRBD1; cdr3_nt: TGTGCCACCAGCGCCCGACAGGGACGGGGCACTGAAGCTTTCTTT; cdr3_aa: CATSARQGRGTEAFF
v_call: TRBV28; clone_size: .; j_call: TRBJ2-7; d_call: .; cdr3_nt: TGTGCCAGCAGTGGCGGTCCTGGCTACGAGCAGTACTTC; cdr3_aa: CASSGGPGYEQYF
v_call: TRBV5-1; clone_size: .; j_call: TRBJ1-4; d_call: .; cdr3_nt: TGCGCCAGCAGCTACGGGAGGGCAACTAATGAAAAACTGTTTTTT; cdr3_aa: CASSYGRATNEKLFF
v_call: TRBV6-1; clone_size: .; j_call: TRBJ2-1; d_call: TRBD2; cdr3_nt: TGTGCCAGCAGTGTAGGCGGGAGCCATGAGCAGTTCTTC; cdr3_aa: CASSVGGSHEQFF
v_call: TRBV27; clone_size: few; j_call: TRBJ1-2; d_call: .; cdr3_nt: TGTGCCAGCTTCCAGCGCCTCAACTATGGCTACACCTTC; cdr3_aa: CASFQRLNYGYTF
v_call: TRBV7-6; clone_size: .; j_call: TRBJ2-5; d_call: TRBD2; cdr3_nt: TGTGCCAGCAGCTTAGCGCTGAGACTAGCAGGAGAGACCCAGTACTTC; cdr3_aa: CASSLALRLAGETQYF
v_call: TRBV30; clone_size: .; j_call: TRBJ1-1; d_call: .; cdr3_nt: TGTGCCTGGTGGGGGGGCGGCACTGAAGCTTTCTTT; cdr3_aa: CAWWGGGTEAFF
v_call: TRBV27; clone_size: .; j_call: TRBJ2-1; d_call: .; cdr3_nt: TGTGCCAGCAGTTTGGACAGAACCCTTAACTACAATGAGCAGTTCTTC; cdr3_aa: CASSLDRTLNYNEQFF
v_call: TRBV23-1; clone_size: once; j_call: TRBJ1-6; d_call: TRBD1; cdr3_nt: TGCGCCAGCAGTCGCCTCGACAGGGGGAATAATTCACCCCTCCACTTT; cdr3_aa: CASSRLDRGNNSPLHF
v_call: TRBV7-9; clone_size: .; j_call: TRBJ2-2; d_call: TRBD2; cdr3_nt: TGTGCCAGCAGCTCTGGGAGACTAGCGGGGACCGGGGAGCTGTTTTTT; cdr3_aa: CASSSGRLAGTGELFF
v_call: TRBV27; clone_size: .; j_call: TRBJ2-2; d_call: TRBD2; cdr3_nt: TGTGCCAGCAGTTTATCCTTCCGACTAGCGGGGGCGGCCGGGGAGCTGTTTTTT; cdr3_aa: CASSLSFRLAGAAGELFF
v_call: TRBV25-1; clone_size: .; j_call: TRBJ2-3; d_call: TRBD1; cdr3_nt: TGTGCCAGCTATAACCCGGGACAGGGGGCAGATACGCAGTATTTT; cdr3_aa: CASYNPGQGADTQYF
v_call: TRBV5-1; clone_size: .; j_call: TRBJ1-2; d_call: .; cdr3_nt: TGCGCCAGCAGCTTGGAGGCGGGAAGGGTCTATGGCTACACCTTC; cdr3_aa: CASSLEAGRVYGYTF
v_call: TRBV19; clone_size: .; j_call: TRBJ1-2; d_call: TRBD1; cdr3_nt: TGTGCCAGTAGGCCCCCAGGACAGGGGGTTGATGGCTACACCTTC; cdr3_aa: CASRPPGQGVDGYTF
v_call: TRBV5-1; clone_size: .; j_call: TRBJ2-2; d_call: .; cdr3_nt: TGCGCCAGCAGCTTGGCCGGTACCAAAAGACTGTTTTTT; cdr3_aa: CASSLAGTKRLFF
v_call: TRBV5-4; clone_size: once; j_call: TRBJ1-2; d_call: TRBD1; cdr3_nt: TGTGCCAGCAGCAGCGACAGGGGGTCTTATGGTGGCTACACCTTC; cdr3_aa: CASSSDRGSYGGYTF
v_call: TRBV7-6; clone_size: .; j_call: TRBJ2-1; d_call: TRBD2; cdr3_nt: TGTGCCAGCAACCTAGCGGGAGGGCCGGGGAATGAGCAGTTCTTC; cdr3_aa: CASNLAGGPGNEQFF